The 23 T cell receptor beta chains listed next were all sequenced from one sample in a study of control samples from healthy donors and cancer patients (dated by TCRdb to 2020 to 2022). Library method: the immunoSEQ multiplex PCR assay. This is the immuneACCESS table as TCRdb keeps it, with only in-frame sequences that have V and J called. A part of the clones is gone; compared with another copy, unresolved V genes explain less than half, and the rest is unexplained. This sample holds fewer than 200,000 clones; roughly 95% were observed only once. The top ten hold approximately 0.97% of the sample. What was sequenced was blood. The source is a woman aged 25 to 39 in good health.

The rearrangement uses TRBV10-2 and TRBJ2-2, with D hard to call. Germline CDR1 reads WSHSY; CDR2 reads SAAADI. Trimming removed 3 bases from V and 0 bases from J, with 11 bases in between. The length of the CDR3 is 16 residues. CDR3 in DNA: TGCGCCAGCAGTGAAGGGCTGGCCGCGAACACCGGGGAGCTGTTTTTT. Translation gives CASSEGLAANTGELFF.

V and J are TRBV19 and TRBJ1-5; D is unresolved. Germline loops: CDR1 LNHDA, CDR2 SQIVND (reference sequence). V gave up 9 bases and J gave up 5 bases, with 11 bases separating them. CDR3 length equals 12 residues. CDR3 nucleotide sequence: TGTGCCAGCACAAAGGGCGATCAGCCCCAGCATTTT. This gives the protein CASTKGDQPQHF. The full variable domain, its missing parts supplied by reference TRBV19 and TRBJ1-5, is DGGITQSPKYLFRKEGQNVTLSCEQNLNHDAMYWYRQDPGQGLRLIYYSQIVNDFQKGDIAEGYSVSREKKESFPLTVTSAQKNPTAFYLCASTKGDQPQHFGDGTRLSIL.

This chain joins TRBV19 and TRBJ2-3; either TRBD1 or TRBD2 may fit D (6 bases each). The length of the CDR3 is 14 residues. Trimming shortened V by 8 bases and J by 4 bases, and 16 bases separated the two germline ends. CDR1 is LNHDA and CDR2 is SQIVND in the germline V gene (reference sequence). The CDR3 DNA is TGTGCCAGTGCGGTGGGGGGCGTCGCAGATACGCAGTATTTT. Translation: CASAVGGVADTQYF.

About this clone itself: The sample has other DNA sequences that encode this CDR3 too. The gene calls are TRBV20-1 and TRBJ2-1, with D uncertain. The CDR3 has 11 residues. Germline lookup yields CDR1 DFQATT and CDR2 SNEGSKA (reference sequence). V was clipped by 3 bases and J by 8 bases, with 8 bases between them. CDR3 nucleotides: TGCAGTGCTAGCCTTGTAGATGAGCAGTTCTTC. Its protein is CSASLVDEQFF.

The chain combines TRBV20-1 with TRBJ2-1, with a possible D match to TRBD1 (5 bases). The CDR3 spans 10 residues. Trimming cost V 4 bases and J 7 bases, with 5 bases left between them. Germline values: CDR1 DFQATT, CDR2 SNEGSKA (reference sequence). The CDR3 region is CSATGNEQFF. DNA of the CDR3: TGCAGTGCTACAGGGAATGAGCAGTTCTTC.

The rearrangement joins TRBV5-6 to TRBJ2-5; D call uncertain. Germline V lookup: CDR1 SGHDT, CDR2 YYEEEE. The CDR3 extends over 11 amino acids. V lost 2 bases, J lost 5 bases, and 4 bases lay in between. The chain's CDR3 is CASSFEETQYF. The CDR3 DNA reads TGTGCCAGCAGCTTTGAGGAGACCCAGTACTTC.

The V call is TRBV7-9, the J call TRBJ2-3; D gene unclear. Germline V gene sequence: CDR1 SEHNR, CDR2 FQNEAQ (reference sequence). CDR3 length equals 14 residues. V dropped 4 bases and J dropped 6 bases, with 14 bases sitting between them. Here the CDR3 reads CASSSLDSWDTQYF. CDR3 sequence (DNA): TGTGCCAGCAGCTCCCTAGATTCATGGGATACGCAGTATTTT. Filled out from reference TRBV7-9 and TRBJ2-3, the complete variable domain reads DTGVSQNPRHKITKRGQNVTFRCDPISEHNRLYWYRQTLGQGPEFLTYFQNEAQLEKSRLLSDRFSAERPKGSFSTLEIQRTEQGDSAMYLCASSSLDSWDTQYFGPGTRLTVL.

The rearrangement joins TRBV27 to TRBJ2-1; TRBD1 matches 9 bases. V gave up 6 bases and J gave up 6 bases; unmatched junction bases: 9. The CDR3 has 15 residues. The germline CDR1 and CDR2 sequences are MNHEY and SMNVEV (reference sequence). The CDR3 region has the DNA TGTGCCAGCAGCCCCGGGACAGGGTCAGGCAATGAGCAGTTCTTC. Translating it yields CASSPGTGSGNEQFF.

This rearrangement joins TRBV7-8 to TRBJ2-3, with D possibly being TRBD1 or TRBD2 (7 bases each). CDR1 and CDR2 (germline): SGHVS, FQNEAQ. The V end lost 5 bases, the J end lost 1 base, and 13 bases lay between the germline ends. CDR3 size: 15 residues. The CDR3: CASSPQGGGTDTQYF. The CDR3 region has the DNA TGTGCCAGCAGCCCCCAGGGGGGGGGCACAGATACGCAGTATTTT.

The chain uses TRBV9 and TRBJ2-2, with 7 bases aligning to TRBD2. V shed 3 bases, J shed 3 bases, and the junction held 11 bases outside the gene matches. CDR3 length equals 17 residues. Per the germline V gene, CDR1 is SGDLS and CDR2 is YYNGEE. CDR3 DNA sequence: TGTGCCAGCAGCGCCCCCACGGGACTACCTGACACCGGGGAGCTGTTTTTT. This codes for CASSAPTGLPDTGELFF.

The chain uses TRBV19 and TRBJ2-7; no reliable D call. Germline CDR1 and CDR2: LNHDA and SQIVND (reference sequence). V lost 5 bases to trimming and J lost 1 base, with 9 bases between them. The CDR3 loop spans 13 amino acids. The DNA for the CDR3 is TGTGCCAGTAGTTACGGTGGGTCCTACGAGCAGTACTTC. Translation gives CASSYGGSYEQYF.

The chain carries TRBV12-3 or TRBV12-4 and TRBJ2-3; D unresolved. Trimming left V 6 bases short and J 4 bases short, with 5 bases between. The CDR3 consists of 11 residues. CDR3 DNA: TGTGCCAGCAGGAAGGCAGATACGCAGTATTTT. Translating gives CASRKADTQYF.

The CDR3 region is CATSSLRDTGELFF. CDR3 nucleotides: TGTGCCACCAGCTCCCTCCGGGATACCGGGGAGCTGTTTTTT. This chain links TRBV15 with TRBJ2-2; D is possibly TRBD2 (5 bases). Per the germline V gene, CDR1 is LNHNV and CDR2 is YYDKDF (reference sequence). Trimming took off 5 bases at V and 5 bases at J, with 12 bases between the two ends. This CDR3 has 14 amino acids.

The chain employs TRBV7-9 and TRBJ2-7; D possibly corresponds to TRBD1 (5 bases). Trimming pared 6 bases from V and 2 bases from J, leaving 17 bases between. The CDR3 covers 15 residues. Germline V gives CDR1 SEHNR, CDR2 FQNEAQ (reference sequence). The CDR3 reads CASSYDWTPTYEQYF. The DNA of the CDR3 is TGTGCCAGCAGTTATGATTGGACACCAACCTACGAGCAGTACTTC. Supplemented by reference TRBV7-9 and TRBJ2-7, the full variable domain reads DTGVSQNPRHKITKRGQNVTFRCDPISEHNRLYWYRQTLGQGPEFLTYFQNEAQLEKSRLLSDRFSAERPKGSFSTLEIQRTEQGDSAMYLCASSYDWTPTYEQYFGPGTRLTVT.

The chain is built from TRBV28 and TRBJ2-6, with a tentative D call TRBD2 (5 bases). CDR1 MDHEN and CDR2 SYDVKM come from the germline V gene. The V and J ends lost 5 bases and 0 bases respectively, with 8 bases between them. CDR3 length: 15 amino acids. The CDR3 is CASSPGSSGANVLTF. The DNA of the CDR3 is TGTGCCAGCAGTCCGGGGAGCTCTGGGGCCAACGTCCTGACTTTC. The full variable domain, in which reference TRBV28 and TRBJ2-6 provide the parts outside the CDR3, is DVKVTQSSRYLVKRTGEKVFLECVQDMDHENMFWYRQDPGLGLRLIYFSYDVKMKEKGDIPEGYSVSREKKERFSLILESASTNQTSMYLCASSPGSSGANVLTFGAGSRLTVL.

The V gene is TRBV2, the J gene TRBJ1-1; no firm D call. V shed 6 bases and J shed 1 base, with 6 bases lying between them. The length of the CDR3 is 12 residues. Germline V lookup: CDR1 SNHLY, CDR2 FYNNEI. CDR3: CASRPSNTEAFF. In nucleotides, the CDR3 is TGTGCCAGCAGACCATCGAACACTGAAGCTTTCTTT.

V and J are TRBV30 and TRBJ2-7; D may be TRBD1 (5 bases). Germline V gene lookup returns CDR1 GTSNPN and CDR2 SVGIG (reference sequence). V was pared by 1 base and J by 0 bases, with 13 bases between. This CDR3 contains 15 residues. CDR3 sequence: CAWSGGPGHSYEQYF. For the CDR3, the DNA is TGTGCCTGGAGTGGGGGCCCGGGCCACTCCTACGAGCAGTACTTC.

The chain uses TRBV6-4 and TRBJ2-3; maybe TRBD2 (6 bases). This CDR3 spans 16 amino acids. Germline CDR1 and CDR2: MRHNA and SNTAGT. V was shortened by 0 bases and J by 6 bases, with 16 bases between the two germline ends. The DNA for the CDR3 is TGTGCCAGCAGTGACTCGAGAGGGTCGGGAGCGGATACGCAGTATTTT. Its protein product is CASSDSRGSGADTQYF.

The chain recombines TRBV2 with TRBJ1-5, with TRBD1 as a possible D gene (5 bases). Germline loops: CDR1 SNHLY, CDR2 FYNNEI. The V end was cut by 7 bases, the J end by 2 bases, with 15 bases between. CDR3 length: 15 amino acids. In DNA form, the CDR3 reads TGTGCCAGCAATCGGGACCCCGGCGGCAATCAGCCCCAGCATTTT. Translation: CASNRDPGGNQPQHF. The whole variable domain, filled in from reference TRBV2 and TRBJ1-5, reads EPEVTQTPSHQVTQMGQEVILRCVPISNHLYFYWYRQILGQKVEFLVSFYNNEISEKSEIFDDQFSVERPDGSNFTLKIRSTKLEDSAMYFCASNRDPGGNQPQHFGDGTRLSIL.

This chain connects TRBV4-2 to TRBJ2-1, with D maybe TRBD2 (5 bases). The germline V gene encodes CDR1 LGHNA and CDR2 YNFKEQ. The CDR3 totals 15 residues. Deletions cut 1 base from V and 8 bases from J, with 15 bases between. The CDR3 nucleotides are TGTGCCAGCAGCCAAGTAAGCGGCAGTTTCGATGAGCAGTTCTTC. This gives the protein CASSQVSGSFDEQFF.

This clone was seen a handful of times. The rearrangement uses TRBV6-5 and TRBJ2-3, with 11 bases matching TRBD1. The CDR3 has 14 amino acids. Germline V gene sequence: CDR1 MNHEY, CDR2 SVGAGI. Trimming cost V 5 bases and J 5 bases; bases outside gene matches: 3. CDR3 in amino acids: CASSTGTGGDTQYF. In DNA, the CDR3 is TGTGCCAGCAGTACCGGGACAGGGGGAGATACGCAGTATTTT.

J is TRBJ1-6 and V is TRBV11-2; D possibly corresponds to TRBD1 (5 bases). V was shortened by 1 base and J by 10 bases, with 8 bases between the two germline ends. From germline, CDR1 is SGHAT and CDR2 FQNNGV. This CDR3 has 13 amino acids. CDR3 in amino acids: CASSLGGRSPLHF. The CDR3 nucleotides are TGTGCCAGCAGCTTAGGGGGACGATCACCCCTCCACTTT.

This clone was observed a single time. This chain joins TRBV18 and TRBJ1-1, with no clear D. This CDR3 has 14 residues. V was shortened by 3 bases and J by 0 bases, with 8 bases between the two germline ends. Germline values: CDR1 KGHSH, CDR2 LQKENI. CDR3 amino acids: CASSPRTVNTEAFF. The CDR3 DNA sequence: TGTGCCAGCTCACCCAGGACGGTGAACACTGAAGCTTTCTTT. The whole variable domain, remainder taken from reference TRBV18 and TRBJ1-1, is NAGVMQNPRHLVRRRGQEARLRCSPMKGHSHVYWYRQLPEEGLKFMVYLQKENIIDESGMPKERFSAEFPKEGPSILRIQQVVRGDSAAYFCASSPRTVNTEAFFGQGTRLTVV.